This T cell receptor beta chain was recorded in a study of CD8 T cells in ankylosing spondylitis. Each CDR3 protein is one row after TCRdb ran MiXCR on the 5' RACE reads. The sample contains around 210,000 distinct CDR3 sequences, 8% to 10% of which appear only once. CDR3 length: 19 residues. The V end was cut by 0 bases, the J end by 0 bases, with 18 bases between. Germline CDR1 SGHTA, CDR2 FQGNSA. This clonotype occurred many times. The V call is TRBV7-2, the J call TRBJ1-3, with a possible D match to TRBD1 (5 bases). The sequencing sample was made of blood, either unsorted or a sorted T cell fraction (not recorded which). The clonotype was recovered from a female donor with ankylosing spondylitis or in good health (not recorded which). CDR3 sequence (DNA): TGTGCCAGCAGCTTAGCCCTGACAGCCCAAGGGACCTCTGGAAACACCATATATTTT. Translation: CASSLALTAQGTSGNTIYF.